This T cell receptor beta chain emerged from a study of shared clonotypes between healthy human individuals (dated by TCRdb to 2020 to 2022). General notes on the study: Three men and a couple of women, aged 18 to 49 years, made up the cohort. For each donor, three plates each were used for CD4 naive and CD4 memory, two plates were used for CD8 naive, and one plate was used for CD8 memory. To estimate repertoire size and how much clonotypes are shared between individuals, the study performed deep sequencing of blood TCR repertoires from five healthy adults. Libraries were prepared and TCR repertoires were sequenced by different laboratories using diverse techniques, in order to increase sequencing depth and limit assay-specific biases. Each donor's leukapheresis produced roughly between roughly 0.85 and 9 billion PBMCs. General conclusions and limits of the study: Naive subsets generally had larger estimated clonotype richness than memory subsets did. Rarefaction of sorted-subset datasets indicated incomplete sequencing despite the large sequencing depth. Sampling was restricted to blood, and TCR repertoires in tissue are likely to differ from TCR repertoires in blood. The small number of donors limited the genetic and exposure-history diversity represented. Higher generation probabilities were observed for clonotypes shared by all four sorted-subset donors than for non-shared clonotypes. Across several donors, about 5% of naive CD4, approximately 3.6% of naive CD8, 2.3% of memory CD4, and approximately 0.4% of memory CD8 clonotypes were shared. Pairwise subsampling led to the expectation that sequencing depth would affect the degree of clonotype sharing among donors.

The donors were healthy, HIV-negative adults with no recently reported acute infections or vaccinations. All donors were Caucasian adults living in Nashville, Tennessee, USA. Magnetic negative selection was used to enrich CD4+ T cells, after which naive cells were positively selected on CD45RA and the negative fraction became the memory subset. After blood collection by leukapheresis, PBMCs were isolated using Ficoll-Histopaque density gradient centrifugation and then cryopreserved in the vapor phase of liquid nitrogen. Analytical flow cytometry was used to check the purity and quantity of each magnetically sorted T cell population. From each sorted fraction, genomic DNA was isolated and quantified by UV absorbance on a Nanodrop 2000c. From the cysteine through the phenylalanine, the CDR3 covers 17 amino acids. This entry keeps only the CDR3 DNA: 51 bases, framed from base 1. Sequences SGHTA (CDR1) and FQGNSA (CDR2) are obtained from the germline V gene. Trimming removed 7 bases from V and 5 bases from J, leaving 23 bases between the germline ends.

TCR CDR3 regions were amplified from genomic DNA by multiplex PCR using the deep immunoSEQ assay. For each cell subset, the extracted genomic DNA was distributed evenly across all wells of several immunoSEQ 96-well plates, and each plate served as one replicate. For sorted subsets, around 200 ng genomic DNA, equal to about 30,000 T cell genomes, was loaded into each replicate PCR. Purified libraries were quantified with a Qubit 3.0 fluorometer, sized on a Bioanalyzer 2100, and re-quantified with the KAPA Library Quantification kit. Every immunoSEQ 96-well plate was sequenced on a separate single-read 150-cycle Illumina NextSeq 550 flow cell. Per the authors' processing: Because only junctional sequences without quality scores were contained in the immunoSEQ output, filtering matching that applied to full-length reads could not be performed. Sequences were annotated with PyIR, a Python wrapper for IgBLAST v1.9, and V/J genes and CDR3 were assigned using IMGT germline references. Reads with weak V/J assignments (E-value above 1e-6), missing CDR3, stop codons, out-of-frame junctions, or ambiguous translated residues were removed. V3J clonotypes were defined by identical inferred V gene, J gene, and CDR3 amino acid sequence. Percentage overlap between repertoires was computed as shared unique clonotypes divided by the size of the smaller repertoire. Three approaches were used to assess repertoire richness: RTK rarefaction, the Chao1 estimator, and Recon v2.1 estimates of unobserved clonotypes. For all TCRbeta clonotypes obtained by the gDNA method from a handful of donors, generation probabilities were computed with OLGA. Here the immuneACCESS table is served through TCRdb, limited to in-frame sequences with V and J called. Missing clones are a known gap in these copies; in checked studies unresolved V genes cover under half, and the rest lacks a known reason. That table gives V, J and clone size, and the DNA gave D and trimming. For this sample the table gives a few million clones, of which approximately 95% were detected only once. Less than 0.15% of the sample is in the top ten clones.

Notes on this clone: Its antigen target is currently unknown. There are no base qualities to consult, and no much larger clone falls within one base.

The sequence came from a man between 18 and 35 years old in good health. The sample was naive CD4+ T cells sorted from blood. This specimen's cell subset or site label, interpreted: CD45RA+ positively selected. The chain is encoded by TRBV7-2 joined to TRBJ2-2; a weak D assignment points to TRBD1 (6 bases agree). In nucleotides, the sequence is TGTGCCAGCATCGCAGGGGCCATAGAAAGAAGTACCGGGGAGCTGTTTTTT. Its protein reads: CASIAGAIERSTGELFF.